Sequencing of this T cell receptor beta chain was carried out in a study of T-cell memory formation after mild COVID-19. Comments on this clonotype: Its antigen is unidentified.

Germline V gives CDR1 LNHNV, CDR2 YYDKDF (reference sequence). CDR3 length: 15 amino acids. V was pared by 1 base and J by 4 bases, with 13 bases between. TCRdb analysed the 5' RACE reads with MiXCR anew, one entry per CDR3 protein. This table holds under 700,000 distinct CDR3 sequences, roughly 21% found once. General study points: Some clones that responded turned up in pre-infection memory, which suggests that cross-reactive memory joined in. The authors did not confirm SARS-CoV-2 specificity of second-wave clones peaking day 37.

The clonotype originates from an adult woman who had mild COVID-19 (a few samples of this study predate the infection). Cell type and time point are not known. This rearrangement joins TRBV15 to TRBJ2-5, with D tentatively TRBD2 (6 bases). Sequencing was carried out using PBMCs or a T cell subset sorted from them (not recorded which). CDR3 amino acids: CATSRGTTPSETQYF. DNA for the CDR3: TGTGCCACCAGCAGAGGGACTACCCCTTCAGAGACCCAGTACTTC.